The 22 T cell receptor beta chains below come from one sample, sequenced in a study of blood T cell repertoires in COVID-19. The data were produced by immunoSEQ multiplex PCR, yet TCRdb's version contains in-frame clones alone and is incomplete. The table has about 55,000 clones, around 86% seen once. Sample: peripheral blood. The receptor set was obtained from a woman aged 55 to 70 with acute or convalescent COVID-19.

The sample holds one count of this clone. The rearrangement uses TRBV2 and TRBJ2-1; 7 nucleotides agree with TRBD2. The CDR3 is 16 residues long. In germline, CDR1 is SNHLY, CDR2 FYNNEI. J gave up 0 bases and V 6 bases, and 8 bases lay outside the gene matches. The CDR3 DNA follows: TGTGCCAGCAGCCTATCTAGCGGAAGCTCCTACAATGAGCAGTTCTTC. Encoded protein: CASSLSSGSSYNEQFF.

This chain uses TRBV7-9 with TRBJ1-3; possible D gene TRBD1, 6 bases. Trimming removed 6 bases from V and 2 bases from J, with 20 bases in between. This CDR3 is 17 amino acids long. The germline V gene has CDR1 SEHNR and CDR2 FQNEAQ (reference sequence). The CDR3 DNA reads TGTGCCAGCAGTTCAGGGGCCCGAGGGTTCGCTGGAAACACCATATATTTT. Translating gives CASSSGARGFAGNTIYF.

The J gene is TRBJ2-7, the V gene TRBV27, with 9 bases aligning to TRBD2. CDR3 length: 18 amino acids. CDR1 is MNHEY and CDR2 is SMNVEV in the germline V gene (reference sequence). The V segment lost 4 bases and the J segment 0 bases; nucleotides outside the gene matches: 13. For the CDR3, the DNA is TGTGCCAGCAGTTCCCCGCTAGCGGGAAAAATGGTCTCCTACGAGCAGTACTTC. Translation gives CASSSPLAGKMVSYEQYF.

The J gene is TRBJ2-3, the V gene TRBV7-2; D possibly corresponds to TRBD2 (5 bases). Trimming took 4 bases from V and 1 from J, leaving 6 bases between them. The CDR3 length is 13 residues. Germline V gives CDR1 SGHTA, CDR2 FQGNSA. The CDR3 DNA sequence: TGTGCCAGCAGCTCCGGGGGCACAGATACGCAGTATTTT. Translation: CASSSGGTDTQYF.

This clone has a single count. The chain carries TRBV7-9 and TRBJ2-7, with 10 bases aligning to TRBD1. CDR1 is SEHNR and CDR2 is FQNEAQ in the germline V gene (reference sequence). This CDR3 comprises 14 residues. With 5 bases clipped from V and 5 bases from J, the junction kept 6 bases outside the gene matches. The CDR3 sequence is CASSLFGTGDEQYF. In DNA, the CDR3 is TGTGCCAGCAGCCTCTTCGGGACAGGGGACGAGCAGTACTTC. The full variable domain, its missing parts supplied by reference TRBV7-9 and TRBJ2-7, is DTGVSQNPRHKITKRGQNVTFRCDPISEHNRLYWYRQTLGQGPEFLTYFQNEAQLEKSRLLSDRFSAERPKGSFSTLEIQRTEQGDSAMYLCASSLFGTGDEQYFGPGTRLTVT.

This clone was detected only once. The CDR3 DNA sequence: TGTGCCAGCAGCTCGACACGGTATGAAGCTTTCTTT. As protein: CASSSTRYEAFF. The rearrangement links TRBV7-6 to TRBJ1-1; D is ambiguous. V dropped 4 bases and J dropped 7 bases, with 10 bases sitting between them. Germline CDR1 reads SGHVS; CDR2 reads FNYEAQ. This CDR3 region has 12 residues. The full variable domain, in which reference TRBV7-6 and TRBJ1-1 provide the parts outside the CDR3, is GAGVSQSPRYKVTKRGQDVALRCDPISGHVSLYWYRQALGQGPEFLTYFNYEAQQDKSGLPNDRFSAERPEGSISTLTIQRTEQRDSAMYRCASSSTRYEAFFGQGTRLTVV.

The chain recombines TRBV15 with TRBJ1-5, with D tentatively TRBD1 (5 bases). Germline V gene data show CDR1 as LNHNV and CDR2 as YYDKDF (reference sequence). V was pared by 0 bases and J by 6 bases, with 12 bases between. The CDR3 loop spans 15 amino acids. CDR3 bases: TGTGCCACCAGCAGAGATCACGGGGGTTTTCAGCCCCAGCATTTT. Protein sequence: CATSRDHGGFQPQHF.

This clone is a singleton in its sample. Here the CDR3 reads CASSDSRLAGKETQYF. CDR3 bases: TGCGCCAGCAGTGATTCCCGACTAGCGGGAAAAGAGACCCAGTACTTC. The J gene is TRBJ2-5, the V gene TRBV10-1; 11 nucleotides match TRBD2. Germline V CDR1 and CDR2: WNHNN, SYGVQD (reference sequence). V lost 3 bases and J lost 3; bases outside the gene matches: 6. This CDR3 has 16 residues.

This clone was counted a single time. This sequence joins TRBV19 and TRBJ2-7; 10 bases are a match to TRBD2. This CDR3 is built from 15 residues. V lost 7 bases and J lost 4; bases outside the gene matches: 10. Germline CDR1 LNHDA, CDR2 SQIVND (reference sequence). CDR3 nucleotides: TGTGCCAGTACCCGGGTAGCGGGGGGATCGTACGAGCAGTACTTC. This encodes CASTRVAGGSYEQYF.

The gene calls are TRBV5-1 and TRBJ2-5, with 9 bases aligning to TRBD1. Per the germline V gene, CDR1 is SGHRS and CDR2 is YFSETQ. The CDR3 runs 16 residues. Germline trimming cut 4 bases from V and 5 bases from J; bases unmatched to any gene: 12. The CDR3 sequence is CASSRQSRDRAETQYF. CDR3 sequence (DNA): TGCGCCAGCAGCCGGCAATCCCGGGACAGGGCTGAGACCCAGTACTTC.

This chain links TRBV19 with TRBJ1-5; perhaps TRBD1 as D (6 bases). Germline CDR1 and CDR2: LNHDA and SQIVND (reference sequence). Trimming pared 6 bases from V and 6 bases from J, leaving 18 bases between. The CDR3 is 15 amino acids. The CDR3 sequence: CASRGGQGESQPQHF. Written as DNA, the CDR3 is TGTGCCAGTAGGGGGGGGCAGGGCGAGAGTCAGCCCCAGCATTTT.

This chain joins TRBV6-5 and TRBJ1-5, with 8 nucleotides matching TRBD1. V dropped 7 bases and J dropped 4; count of bases not matched to a gene: 9. In germline, CDR1 is MNHEY, CDR2 SVGAGI. The CDR3 consists of 15 residues. CDR3 protein: CASNRGGEPNQPQHF. CDR3 nucleotide sequence: TGTGCCAGCAACAGGGGGGGAGAACCTAATCAGCCCCAGCATTTT.

V gene TRBV3-1 (or the pseudogene TRBV3-2) combines with J gene TRBJ2-3; D perhaps matches TRBD2 (6 bases). The CDR3 extends over 14 amino acids. Looked up from germline, CDR1 is LGHDT and CDR2 is YNNKEL (reference sequence). V was trimmed by 1 base and J by 8 bases, leaving 13 bases between them. The CDR3: CASSQAPPAGTQYF. CDR3 DNA: TGTGCCAGCAGCCAAGCCCCACCAGCGGGTACGCAGTATTTT.

A single count supports this clone. The rearrangement joins TRBV7-5 to TRBJ2-5; the table's D call of TRBD1 was not tested on the DNA. TRBV7-5 is noted as a pseudogene. The CDR3 is made up of 16 amino acids. CDR3 residues: CARSLSPGTGEETQYF. In DNA, the CDR3 is TGTGCCAGAAGCTTATCGCCGGGGACAGGGGAAGAGACCCAGTACTTC.

This clone showed up just a few times. The chain recombines TRBV19 with TRBJ1-1, with 10 bases identical to TRBD1. V shed 5 bases and J 7 bases; nucleotides not matched to a gene: 10. This CDR3 comprises 15 residues. Germline loops: CDR1 LNHDA, CDR2 SQIVND (reference sequence). The CDR3 reads CASSFRVGQGNEAFF. CDR3 DNA: TGTGCCAGTAGTTTTCGAGTGGGACAGGGGAATGAAGCTTTCTTT.

The chain links TRBV5-4 to TRBJ2-7; TRBD2 matches 8 bases. Trimming took 2 bases from V and 0 from J; bases not matched to a gene: 4. Germline V gives CDR1 SGHNT, CDR2 YYREEE (reference sequence). The CDR3 length is 15 residues. In DNA, the CDR3 is TGTGCCAGCAGCTTTTTTACTAGCGGCTCCTACGAGCAGTACTTC. Its protein product is CASSFFTSGSYEQYF.

The chain links TRBV7-9 to TRBJ2-3; weak D call: TRBD2 (5 bases). This CDR3 spans 13 amino acids. Germline-derived CDR1 and CDR2 are SEHNR and FQNEAQ (reference sequence). Trimming shortened V by 8 bases and J by 0 bases, and 9 bases separated the two germline ends. The CDR3 bases are TGTGCCAGCGATCGGGAAAGCACAGATACGCAGTATTTT. Protein: CASDRESTDTQYF.

The chain has TRBV7-2 and TRBJ1-2; TRBD1 aligns across 8 bases. The trim removed 4 bases at V and 8 bases at J, leaving 3 bases unmatched. From germline, CDR1 is SGHTA and CDR2 FQGNSA. This CDR3 region has 12 residues. CDR3 bases: TGTGCCAGCAGCTCGGACAGGGTCGGCTACACCTTC. Translating gives CASSSDRVGYTF.

The chain employs TRBV14 and TRBJ2-5, with 9 bases that match TRBD1. CDR1 is SGHDN and CDR2 is FVKESK in the germline V gene. This CDR3 is 17 amino acids long. Germline trimming cut 4 bases from V and 5 bases from J; bases unmatched to any gene: 14. The CDR3 reads CASSPYTGTGSAETQYF. CDR3 coding DNA: TGTGCCAGCAGCCCCTACACCGGGACAGGGTCGGCGGAGACCCAGTACTTC. Together with reference TRBV14 and TRBJ2-5, the CDR3 gives the full variable domain: EAGVTQFPSHSVIEKGQTVTLRCDPISGHDNLYWYRRVMGKEIKFLLHFVKESKQDESGMPNNRFLAERTGGTYSTLKVQPAELEDSGVYFCASSPYTGTGSAETQYFGPGTRLLVL.

The chain has TRBV30 and TRBJ1-2; the D is unclear. The CDR3 is 14 amino acids. Trimming shortened V by 0 bases and J by 2 bases, and 10 bases separated the two germline ends. The germline V gene encodes CDR1 GTSNPN and CDR2 SVGIG (reference sequence). Here the CDR3 reads CAWSVPLSNYGYTF. The CDR3 DNA sequence: TGTGCCTGGAGTGTACCACTTAGCAACTATGGCTACACCTTC.

Only one count was recorded for this clone. This rearrangement joins TRBV5-6 to TRBJ2-7; 10 bases map to TRBD1. CDR3 size: 15 residues. The trim removed 3 bases at V and 5 bases at J, leaving 8 bases unmatched. In germline, CDR1 is SGHDT, CDR2 YYEEEE. The CDR3 DNA reads TGTGCCAGCAGCTCACGGGACAGGGGCTTTCACGAGCAGTACTTC. Translation gives CASSSRDRGFHEQYF.

The chain joins TRBV4-1 to TRBJ1-2; tentatively, D is TRBD1 (6 bases). V was trimmed by 1 base and J by 1 base, leaving 10 bases between them. The CDR3 loop spans 15 amino acids. CDR1 MGHRA and CDR2 YSYEKL come from the germline V gene. The CDR3 loop reads CASSQGWGLNYGYTF. The CDR3 DNA is TGCGCCAGCAGCCAAGGCTGGGGGCTTAACTATGGCTACACCTTC.